This T cell receptor beta chain emerged from a study of CD8 T cells in Susac syndrome. CDR3 length equals 13 residues. Germline CDR1 is DFQATT and CDR2 is SNEGSKA (reference sequence). RNA in amounts of about 0.5 to 1 ug was reverse transcribed with random hexamers. An immunoSEQ multiplex PCR generated amplified TCR beta CDR3 products spanning 54 Vbeta and 13 Jbeta. One entry per CDR3 protein results from TCRdb running MiXCR on the immunoSEQ multiplex PCR reads. The table includes 170,000 or so distinct CDR3 sequences, over 85% detected once. Details on this clonotype: Sequence at one end of the junction differs from germline and may be a read error.

The V and J genes are TRBV20-1 and TRBJ2-4; 9 bases align to TRBD1. Input material: CD4+ T cells from PBMCs. This TCR came from a human donor with multiple sclerosis. The CDR3 spells CSARGTGSLAVNF. As DNA, the CDR3 is TGCAGTGCTAGGGGGACAGGGTCGCTAGCGGTTAACTTC.